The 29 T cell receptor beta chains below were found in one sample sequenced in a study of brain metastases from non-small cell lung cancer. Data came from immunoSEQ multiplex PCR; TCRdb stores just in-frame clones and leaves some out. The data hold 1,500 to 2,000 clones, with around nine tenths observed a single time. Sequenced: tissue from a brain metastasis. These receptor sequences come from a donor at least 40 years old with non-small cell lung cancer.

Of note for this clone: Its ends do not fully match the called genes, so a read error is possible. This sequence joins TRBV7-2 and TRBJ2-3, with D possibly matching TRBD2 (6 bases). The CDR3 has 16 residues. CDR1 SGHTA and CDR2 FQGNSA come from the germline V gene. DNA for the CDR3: TGTGCCAGCAGCGCCCACCCGGGACTTAGCATAGATACGCAGTATTTT. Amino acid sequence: CASSAHPGLSIDTQYF.

The CDR3 DNA follows: TGTGCCAGCAGCTTGGAGGGGTTATATAATGAAAAACTGTTTTTT. Its translation is CASSLEGLYNEKLFF. The chain carries TRBV5-4 and TRBJ1-4; D perhaps matches TRBD1 (5 bases). Trimming cost V 0 bases and J 4 bases, with 10 bases left between them. This CDR3 has 15 amino acids. Germline V CDR1 and CDR2: SGHNT, YYREEE (reference sequence).

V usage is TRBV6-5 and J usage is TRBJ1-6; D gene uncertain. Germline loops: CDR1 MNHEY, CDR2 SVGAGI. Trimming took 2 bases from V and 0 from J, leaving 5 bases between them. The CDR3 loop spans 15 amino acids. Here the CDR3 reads CASSYGSSYNSPLHF. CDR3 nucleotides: TGTGCCAGCAGTTACGGGAGCTCCTATAATTCACCCCTCCACTTT.

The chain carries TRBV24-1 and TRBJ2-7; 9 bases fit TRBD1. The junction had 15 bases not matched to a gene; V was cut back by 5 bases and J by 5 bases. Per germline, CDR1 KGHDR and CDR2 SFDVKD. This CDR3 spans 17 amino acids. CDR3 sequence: CATSASTGTGGDNEQYF. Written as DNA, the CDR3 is TGTGCCACCAGTGCCTCGACCGGAACAGGGGGCGACAACGAGCAGTACTTC.

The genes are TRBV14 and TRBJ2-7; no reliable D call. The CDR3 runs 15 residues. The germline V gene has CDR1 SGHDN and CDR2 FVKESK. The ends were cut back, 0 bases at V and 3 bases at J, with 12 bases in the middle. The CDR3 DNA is TGTGCCAGCAGCCAAGAGGGGTGGGCAATCTACGAGCAGTACTTC. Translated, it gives CASSQEGWAIYEQYF. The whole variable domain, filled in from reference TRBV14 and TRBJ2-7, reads EAGVTQFPSHSVIEKGQTVTLRCDPISGHDNLYWYRRVMGKEIKFLLHFVKESKQDESGMPNNRFLAERTGGTYSTLKVQPAELEDSGVYFCASSQEGWAIYEQYFGPGTRLTVT.

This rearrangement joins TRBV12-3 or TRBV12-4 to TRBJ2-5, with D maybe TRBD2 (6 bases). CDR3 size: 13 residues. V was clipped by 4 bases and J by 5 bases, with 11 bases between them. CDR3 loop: CASSSRRGETQYF. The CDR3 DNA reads TGTGCCAGCAGTTCGAGGAGGGGTGAGACCCAGTACTTC.

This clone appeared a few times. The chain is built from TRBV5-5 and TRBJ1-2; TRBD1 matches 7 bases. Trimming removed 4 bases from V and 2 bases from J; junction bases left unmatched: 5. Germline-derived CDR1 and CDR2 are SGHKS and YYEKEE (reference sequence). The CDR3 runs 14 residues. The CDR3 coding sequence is TGTGCCAGCAGCCCCACAGGGGACAACTATGGCTACACCTTC. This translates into CASSPTGDNYGYTF. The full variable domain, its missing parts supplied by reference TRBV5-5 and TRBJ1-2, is DAGVTQSPTHLIKTRGQQVTLRCSPISGHKSVSWYQQVLGQGPQFIFQYYEKEERGRGNFPDRFSARQFPNYSSELNVNALLLGDSALYLCASSPTGDNYGYTFGSGTRLTVV.

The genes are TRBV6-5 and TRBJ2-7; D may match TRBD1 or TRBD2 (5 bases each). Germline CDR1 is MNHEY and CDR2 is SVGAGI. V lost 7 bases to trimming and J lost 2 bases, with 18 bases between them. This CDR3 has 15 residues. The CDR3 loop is CASIFGTASTYEQYF. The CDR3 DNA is TGTGCCAGCATTTTCGGGACCGCCTCCACCTACGAGCAGTACTTC.

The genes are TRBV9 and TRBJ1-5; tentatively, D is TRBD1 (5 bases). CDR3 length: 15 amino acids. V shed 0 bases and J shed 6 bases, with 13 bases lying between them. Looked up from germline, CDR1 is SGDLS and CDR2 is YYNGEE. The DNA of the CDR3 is TGTGCCAGCAGCGTAGGGGGGGAAGAAAGTCAGCCCCAGCATTTT. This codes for CASSVGGEESQPQHF. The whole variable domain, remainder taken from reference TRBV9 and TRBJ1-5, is DSGVTQTPKHLITATGQRVTLRCSPRSGDLSVYWYQQSLDQGLQFLIQYYNGEERAKGNILERFSAQQFPDLHSELNLSSLELGDSALYFCASSVGGEESQPQHFGDGTRLSIL.

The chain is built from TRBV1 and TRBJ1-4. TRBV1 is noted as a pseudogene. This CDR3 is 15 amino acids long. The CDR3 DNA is TGCACCAGCAGCCAAGTCGGGGACTCTAATGAAAAACTGTTTTTT. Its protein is CTSSQVGDSNEKLFF.

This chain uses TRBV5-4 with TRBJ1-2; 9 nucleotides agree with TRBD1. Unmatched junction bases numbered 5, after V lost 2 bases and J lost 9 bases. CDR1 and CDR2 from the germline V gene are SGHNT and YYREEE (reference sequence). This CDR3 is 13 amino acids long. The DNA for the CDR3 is TGTGCCAGCAGCTTTCCAGGACAGGGGCGCTACACCTTC. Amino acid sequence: CASSFPGQGRYTF.

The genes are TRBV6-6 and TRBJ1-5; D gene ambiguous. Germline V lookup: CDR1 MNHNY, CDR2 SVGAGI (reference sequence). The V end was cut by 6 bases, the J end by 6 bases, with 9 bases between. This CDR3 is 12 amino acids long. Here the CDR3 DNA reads TGTGCCAGCAGGGCAGGTTCTCAGCCCCAGCATTTT. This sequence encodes CASRAGSQPQHF.

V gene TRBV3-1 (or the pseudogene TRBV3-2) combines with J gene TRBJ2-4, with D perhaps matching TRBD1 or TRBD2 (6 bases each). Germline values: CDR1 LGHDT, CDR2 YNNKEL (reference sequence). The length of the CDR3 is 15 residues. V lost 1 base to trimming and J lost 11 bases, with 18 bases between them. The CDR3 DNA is TGTGCCAGCAGCCAAGCGACAAGGGGGGATGAGGTTCAGTACTTC. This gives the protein CASSQATRGDEVQYF.

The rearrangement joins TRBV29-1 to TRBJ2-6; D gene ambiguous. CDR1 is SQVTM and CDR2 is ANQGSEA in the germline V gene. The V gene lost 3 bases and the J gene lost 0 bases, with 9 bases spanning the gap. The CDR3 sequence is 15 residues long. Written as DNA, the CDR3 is TGCAGCGTTGAGTCAGGCCACTCTGGGGCCAACGTCCTGACTTTC. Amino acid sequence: CSVESGHSGANVLTF.

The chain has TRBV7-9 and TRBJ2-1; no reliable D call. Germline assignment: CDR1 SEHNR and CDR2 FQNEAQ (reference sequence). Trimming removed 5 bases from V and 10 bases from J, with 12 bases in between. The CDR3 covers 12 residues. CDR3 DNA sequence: TGTGCCAGCAGCAAGACCCGCTCGGAGCAGTTCTTC. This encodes CASSKTRSEQFF.

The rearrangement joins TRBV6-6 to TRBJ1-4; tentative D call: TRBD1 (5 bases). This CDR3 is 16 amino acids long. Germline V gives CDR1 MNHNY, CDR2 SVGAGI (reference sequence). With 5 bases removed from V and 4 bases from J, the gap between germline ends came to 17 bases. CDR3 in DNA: TGTGCCAGCAGTCCCCCCGGAGGGGACCTTAATGAAAAACTGTTTTTT. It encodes CASSPPGGDLNEKLFF.

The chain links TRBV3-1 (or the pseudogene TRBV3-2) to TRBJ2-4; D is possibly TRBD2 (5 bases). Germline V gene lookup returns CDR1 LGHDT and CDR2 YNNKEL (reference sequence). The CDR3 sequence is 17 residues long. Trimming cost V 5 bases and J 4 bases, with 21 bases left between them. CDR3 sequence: CASSGSTPICKKNIQYF. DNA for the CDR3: TGTGCCAGCAGCGGGAGCACTCCCATTTGCAAAAAAAACATTCAGTACTTC.

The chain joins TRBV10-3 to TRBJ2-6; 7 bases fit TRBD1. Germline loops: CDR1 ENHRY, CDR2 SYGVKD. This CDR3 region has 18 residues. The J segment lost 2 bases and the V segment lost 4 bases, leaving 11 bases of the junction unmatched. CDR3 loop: CAISGGQGVYAGANVLTF. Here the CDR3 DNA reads TGTGCCATCAGTGGGGGGCAGGGGGTATACGCTGGGGCCAACGTCCTGACTTTC.

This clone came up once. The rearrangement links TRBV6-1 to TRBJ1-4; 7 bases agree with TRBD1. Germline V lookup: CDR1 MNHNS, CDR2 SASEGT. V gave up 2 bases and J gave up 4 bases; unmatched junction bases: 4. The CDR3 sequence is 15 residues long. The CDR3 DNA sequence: TGTGCCAGCAGTGAAATAGGACAGGATAATGAAAAACTGTTTTTT. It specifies CASSEIGQDNEKLFF.

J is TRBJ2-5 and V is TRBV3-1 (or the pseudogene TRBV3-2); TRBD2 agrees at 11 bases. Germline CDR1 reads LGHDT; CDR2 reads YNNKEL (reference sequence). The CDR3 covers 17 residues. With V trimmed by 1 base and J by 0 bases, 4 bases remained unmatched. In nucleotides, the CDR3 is TGTGCCAGCAGCCAAGCACTAGCGGGGGCCTACCAAGAGACCCAGTACTTC. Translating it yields CASSQALAGAYQETQYF.

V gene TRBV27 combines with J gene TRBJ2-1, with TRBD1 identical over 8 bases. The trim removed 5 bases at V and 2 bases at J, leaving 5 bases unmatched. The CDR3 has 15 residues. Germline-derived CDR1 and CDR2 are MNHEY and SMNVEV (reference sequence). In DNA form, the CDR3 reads TGTGCCAGCAGTCCGGACAGGGTACCCTACAATGAGCAGTTCTTC. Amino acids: CASSPDRVPYNEQFF.

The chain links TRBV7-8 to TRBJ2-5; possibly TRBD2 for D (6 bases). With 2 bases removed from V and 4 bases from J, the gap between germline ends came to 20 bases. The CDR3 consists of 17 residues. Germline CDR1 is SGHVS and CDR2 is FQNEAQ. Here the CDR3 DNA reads TGTGCCAGCAGCTTACGGGCGGGGATGGGTCGGGCAGAGACCCAGTACTTC. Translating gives CASSLRAGMGRAETQYF.

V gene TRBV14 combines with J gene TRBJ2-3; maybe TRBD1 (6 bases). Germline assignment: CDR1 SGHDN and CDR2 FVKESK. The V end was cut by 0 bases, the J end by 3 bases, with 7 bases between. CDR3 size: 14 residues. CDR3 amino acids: CASSQDRGTDTQYF. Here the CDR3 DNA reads TGTGCCAGCAGCCAAGACAGGGGTACAGATACGCAGTATTTT.

The CDR3 nucleotides are TGTGCCAGCTCCTATGGACAGACACGAAACACCATATATTTT. It translates to CASSYGQTRNTIYF. The J gene is TRBJ1-3, the V gene TRBV18; D is possibly TRBD1 (6 bases). The V gene's germline CDR1 is KGHSH and CDR2 LQKENI. The CDR3 loop spans 14 amino acids. V was shortened by 6 bases and J by 5 bases, with 14 bases between the two germline ends.

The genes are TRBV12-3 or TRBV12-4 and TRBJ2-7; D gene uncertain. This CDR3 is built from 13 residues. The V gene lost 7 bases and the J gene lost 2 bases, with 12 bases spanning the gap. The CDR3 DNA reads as TGTGCCAGCACCCGCTCGGCACCCTACGAGCAGTACTTC. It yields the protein CASTRSAPYEQYF.

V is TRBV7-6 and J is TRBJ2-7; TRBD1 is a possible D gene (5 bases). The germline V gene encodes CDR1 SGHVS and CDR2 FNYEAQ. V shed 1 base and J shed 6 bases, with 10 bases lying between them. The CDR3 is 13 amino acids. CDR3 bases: TGTGCCAGCAGCTTAGGGGCTGGGGCCGAGCAGTACTTC. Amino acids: CASSLGAGAEQYF.

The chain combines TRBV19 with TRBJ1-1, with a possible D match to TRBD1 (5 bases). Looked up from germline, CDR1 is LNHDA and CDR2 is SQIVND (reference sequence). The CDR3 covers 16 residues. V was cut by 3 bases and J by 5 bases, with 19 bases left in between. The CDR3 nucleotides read TGTGCCAGTAGTATGGATCTTTTTCGCAGGGTTACTGAAGCTTTCTTT. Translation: CASSMDLFRRVTEAFF.

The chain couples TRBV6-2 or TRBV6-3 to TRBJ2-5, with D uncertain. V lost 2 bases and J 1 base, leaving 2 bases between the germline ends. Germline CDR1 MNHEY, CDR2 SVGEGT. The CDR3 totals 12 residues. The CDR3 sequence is CASSYLQETQYF. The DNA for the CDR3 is TGTGCCAGCAGTTACCTCCAAGAGACCCAGTACTTC.

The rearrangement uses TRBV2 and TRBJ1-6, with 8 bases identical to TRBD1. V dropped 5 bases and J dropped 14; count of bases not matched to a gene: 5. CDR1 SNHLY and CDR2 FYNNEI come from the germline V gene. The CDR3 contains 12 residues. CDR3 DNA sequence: TGTGCCAGCAGTACAGGGGGGGGAACCCTCCACTTT. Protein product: CASSTGGGTLHF.